In this sample, the clone carrying this T cell receptor beta chain turned up many times. This record belongs to a study of blood T cells in healthy people across ages. Trimming cost V 3 bases and J 7 bases; bases outside gene matches: 6. The germline V gene has CDR1 MNHNY and CDR2 SVGAGI (reference sequence). This CDR3 comprises 14 residues. PCR was performed a second time for roughly 7 to 11 cycles using a sample-barcoded 5' primer and a J-beta primer mix. TCRdb reprocessed the 5' RACE reads with MiXCR, giving one entry per CDR3 protein. The table has about 840,000 distinct CDR3 sequences, 29% seen once. This sample also appeared in a second study, on T cells of mothers and their children.

The sequence came from a woman aged 40 to 50 in good health. The chain couples TRBV6-6 to TRBJ2-1, with 7 bases lining up with TRBD2. Sequenced input: blood. CDR3 sequence (DNA): TGTGCCAGCAGTTATCTAGCGGACTCTAATGAGCAGTTCTTC. It yields the protein CASSYLADSNEQFF.